This T cell receptor beta chain was recorded in a study of blood T cell repertoires in COVID-19. Sequencing was performed with immunoSEQ multiplex PCR; in TCRdb, only in-frame clones are kept and a portion is missing. The sample yields around 300,000 clones, around 90% seen once. The CDR3 is 15 amino acids. With 0 bases removed from V and 4 bases from J, the gap between germline ends came to 12 bases. Germline lookup yields CDR1 WSHSY and CDR2 SAAADI. The chain carries TRBV10-2 and TRBJ1-2, with D perhaps matching TRBD1 (5 bases). The receptor comes from a woman aged 40 to 49 who had recovered from COVID-19. Sequences were obtained from PBMCs or T cells enriched from blood (not recorded which). CDR3 residues: CASSESSRALYGYTF. CDR3 nucleotides: TGCGCCAGCAGTGAGTCGTCCAGGGCCCTCTATGGCTACACCTTC.